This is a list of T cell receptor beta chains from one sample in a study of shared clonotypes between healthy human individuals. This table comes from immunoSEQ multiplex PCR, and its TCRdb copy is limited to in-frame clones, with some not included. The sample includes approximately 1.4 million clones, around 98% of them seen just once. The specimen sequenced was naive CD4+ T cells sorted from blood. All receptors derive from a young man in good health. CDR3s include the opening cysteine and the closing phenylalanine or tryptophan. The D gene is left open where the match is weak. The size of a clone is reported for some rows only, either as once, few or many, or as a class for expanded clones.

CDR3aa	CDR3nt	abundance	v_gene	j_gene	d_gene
CASSFPGLAGSHEQYF	TGTGCCAGCAGCTTCCCAGGACTAGCGGGGAGCCACGAGCAGTACTTC	-	TRBV7-2	TRBJ2-7	TRBD2
CASSYSTGAVYYGYTF	TGTGCCAGCAGTTACTCGACCGGGGCAGTATACTATGGCTACACCTTC	-	TRBV6-5	TRBJ1-2	-
CASSSGEGGRSDYGYTF	TGCGCCAGCAGCTCTGGCGAGGGAGGCAGGAGTGACTATGGCTACACCTTC	-	TRBV5-1	TRBJ1-2	-
CAWSGGNAQPQHF	TGTGCCTGGTCAGGAGGGAACGCTCAGCCCCAGCATTTT	-	TRBV30	TRBJ1-5	-
CASSFTSTGELFF	TGTGCCAGCAGCTTTACAAGCACCGGGGAGCTGTTTTTT	-	TRBV11-2	TRBJ2-2	-
CASSVGTGPYEQYF	TGCGCCAGCAGTGTGGGGACAGGGCCCTACGAGCAGTACTTC	-	TRBV10-2	TRBJ2-7	TRBD1
CASRLAVFSIYF	TGTGCAAGTCGCTTAGCGGTTTTCTCCATATATTTT	-	TRBV12-2	TRBJ1-3	-
CSVEGGTKDLYGYTF	TGCAGCGTTGAAGGAGGGACCAAAGACCTCTATGGCTACACCTTC	-	TRBV29-1	TRBJ1-2	-
CASSGQENTEAFF	TGTGCCAGCAGTGGACAGGAGAACACTGAAGCTTTCTTT	-	TRBV2	TRBJ1-1	-
CASSPPLMRETVNTEAFF	TGTGCCAGCAGCCCGCCCCTAATGCGGGAAACGGTGAACACTGAAGCTTTCTTT	-	TRBV5-4	TRBJ1-1	-
CASSSGIGHRVGEKLFF	TGTGCCAGCAGCTCTGGGATAGGGCACAGGGTGGGTGAAAAACTGTTTTTT	-	TRBV7-2	TRBJ1-4	-
CARSLRTGTRYVYEQFF	TGTGCCAGAAGCTTGAGGACCGGGACCCGCTACGTGTATGAGCAGTTCTTC	-	TRBV5-3	TRBJ2-1	-
CATSTRTYGYTF	TGTGCCACCAGCACCAGGACCTATGGCTACACCTTC	-	TRBV15	TRBJ1-2	-
CASSLERAHYNEQFF	TGCGCCAGCAGCTTGGAGCGGGCCCACTACAATGAGCAGTTCTTC	-	TRBV5-1	TRBJ2-1	-
CASSGLNQGQGNQPQHF	TGTGCCAGCAGTGGACTAAACCAGGGGCAGGGCAATCAGCCCCAGCATTTT	-	TRBV6-1	TRBJ1-5	-
CASSYLGQGPYEQYF	TGCGCCAGCAGCTATTTGGGACAGGGTCCCTACGAGCAGTACTTC	once	TRBV5-1	TRBJ2-7	TRBD1
CASGLGGFRTDTQYF	TGTGCTAGTGGTTTGGGGGGTTTTAGGACAGATACGCAGTATTTT	once	TRBV12-5	TRBJ2-3	-
CASSPLATLLSGANVLTF	TGTGCCAGCTCACCACTCGCCACTCTCTTATCTGGGGCCAACGTCCTGACTTTC	-	TRBV18	TRBJ2-6	-
CASSPSGFVNEKLFF	TGCGCCAGCAGCCCGTCAGGGTTCGTTAATGAAAAACTGTTTTTT	-	TRBV4-3	TRBJ1-4	-
CASSYLGIAGGYEQYF	TGTGCCAGCAGTTACCTTGGGATAGCGGGAGGCTACGAGCAGTACTTC	-	TRBV6-5	TRBJ2-7	TRBD2
CASRQGGNTGELFF	TGTGCCAGCAGGCAGGGGGGGAACACCGGGGAGCTGTTTTTT	-	TRBV14	TRBJ2-2	-
CASSFCVAGGRAKNYEQYF	TGTGCCAGCAGCTTTTGCGTAGCTGGCGGGAGGGCAAAAAACTACGAGCAGTACTTC	-	TRBV12-1	TRBJ2-7	-
CASSGGIGYEQYF	TGTGCCAGCAGTGGGGGGATCGGCTACGAGCAGTACTTC	-	TRBV2	TRBJ2-7	-
CASSLGQGTYNEQFF	TGTGCCAGCAGCTTAGGACAGGGTACCTACAATGAGCAGTTCTTC	-	TRBV11-2	TRBJ2-1	TRBD1
CASSLYGTKYNEQFF	TGTGCCAGCAGCTTGTATGGGACCAAGTACAATGAGCAGTTCTTC	once	TRBV5-6	TRBJ2-1	-
CASSGQTGTEQYF	TGCGCCAGCAGTGGGCAGACTGGAACCGAGCAGTACTTC	once	TRBV5-1	TRBJ2-7	-
CASSQETGRVGTEAFF	TGTGCCAGCAGCCAGGAGACAGGCCGGGTCGGGACTGAAGCTTTCTTT	-	TRBV4-2	TRBJ1-1	-
CASSFSFYEQYF	TGTGCCAGCAGTTTCTCCTTCTACGAGCAGTACTTC	-	TRBV27	TRBJ2-7	-